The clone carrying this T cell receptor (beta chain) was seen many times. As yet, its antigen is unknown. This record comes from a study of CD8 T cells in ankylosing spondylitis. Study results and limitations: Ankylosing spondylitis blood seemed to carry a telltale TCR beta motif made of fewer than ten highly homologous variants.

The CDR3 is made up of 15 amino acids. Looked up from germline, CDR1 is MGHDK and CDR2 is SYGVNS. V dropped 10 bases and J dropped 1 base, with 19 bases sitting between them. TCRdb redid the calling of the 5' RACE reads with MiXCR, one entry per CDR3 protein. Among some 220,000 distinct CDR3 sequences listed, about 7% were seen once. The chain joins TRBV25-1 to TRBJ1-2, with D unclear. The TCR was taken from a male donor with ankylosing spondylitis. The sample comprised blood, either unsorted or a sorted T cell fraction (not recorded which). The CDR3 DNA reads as TGTGCCACCAAGGGCTCTTCGGGGAATAACTATGGCTACACCTTC. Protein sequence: CATKGSSGNNYGYTF.